Shown below are 6 T cell receptor beta chains from a single sample sequenced in a study of blood T cell repertoires in COVID-19. Sequencing was performed with immunoSEQ multiplex PCR; in TCRdb, only in-frame clones are kept and a portion is missing. Here the sample spans some 270,000 clones, about 83% being singletons. The sample was peripheral blood. The receptors were sampled from an elderly woman with COVID-19, enrolled during active disease.

The chain is built from TRBV7-8 and TRBJ1-6, with D possibly matching TRBD1 (5 bases). The germline V gene has CDR1 SGHVS and CDR2 FQNEAQ. V lost 5 bases, J lost 9 bases, and 17 bases lay in between. The CDR3 extends over 15 amino acids. CDR3 region: CASSRTVAGGSPLHF. CDR3 nucleotides: TGTGCCAGCAGCCGGACGGTTGCCGGGGGTTCACCCCTCCACTTT.

The chain has TRBV7-2 and TRBJ1-2, with 9 bases aligning to TRBD1. CDR3 length: 17 residues. J was trimmed by 6 bases and V by 2 bases; bases with no gene match: 13. Per the germline V gene, CDR1 is SGHTA and CDR2 is FQGNSA. The CDR3 DNA sequence: TGTGCCAGCAGCTTATCCGGGACAGGGTCCGTTCTCCATGGCTACACCTTC. This translates into CASSLSGTGSVLHGYTF. Supplemented by reference TRBV7-2 and TRBJ1-2, the full variable domain reads GAGVSQSPSNKVTEKGKDVELRCDPISGHTALYWYRQSLGQGLEFLIYFQGNSAPDKSGLPSDRFSAERTGGSVSTLTIQRTQQEDSAVYLCASSLSGTGSVLHGYTFGSGTRLTVV.

V usage is TRBV5-1 and J usage is TRBJ2-3, with 8 bases lining up with TRBD1. Germline V gives CDR1 SGHRS, CDR2 YFSETQ. Unmatched junction bases numbered 6, after V lost 4 bases and J lost 2 bases. CDR3 length: 15 residues. The CDR3 sequence is CASSGGQVLTDTQYF. CDR3 nucleotides: TGCGCCAGCAGCGGGGGACAGGTACTCACAGATACGCAGTATTTT.

The chain employs TRBV29-1 and TRBJ1-3; 8 positions agree with TRBD1. Losses at the gene ends were 3 bases for V and 7 bases for J; bases not matched to a gene: 14. The CDR3 contains 16 residues. Germline V gene data show CDR1 as SQVTM and CDR2 as ANQGSEA. CDR3 sequence reads: CSVDYAGQGLSNTIYF. DNA of the CDR3: TGCAGCGTTGACTACGCCGGACAGGGACTCAGCAACACCATATATTTT.

This clone came up a few times. The chain combines TRBV5-1 with TRBJ1-4; 8 bases match TRBD1. The CDR3 contains 16 residues. The V segment lost 3 bases and the J segment 3 bases; nucleotides outside the gene matches: 7. Germline lookup yields CDR1 SGHRS and CDR2 YFSETQ. As DNA, the CDR3 is TGCGCCAGCAGCTCGCAGGGGGCGCAGTCTAATGAAAAACTGTTTTTT. The encoded protein is CASSSQGAQSNEKLFF. Full variable domain (remainder filled in from reference TRBV5-1 and TRBJ1-4): KAGVTQTPRYLIKTRGQQVTLSCSPISGHRSVSWYQQTPGQGLQFLFEYFSETQRNKGNFPGRFSGRQFSNSRSEMNVSTLELGDSALYLCASSSQGAQSNEKLFFGSGTQLSVL.

The V and J genes are TRBV6-1 and TRBJ2-6; D gene ambiguous. In germline, CDR1 is MNHNS, CDR2 SASEGT. The CDR3 runs 16 residues. Trimming left V 1 base short and J 4 bases short, with 11 bases between. CDR3 protein: CASSEVPGGGANVLTF. In DNA form, the CDR3 reads TGTGCCAGCAGTGAAGTTCCCGGCGGAGGGGCCAACGTCCTGACTTTC.